These T cell receptor beta chains were read from a single sample in a study of CD8 T cells in Susac syndrome. TCRdb reanalysed the immunoSEQ multiplex PCR reads using MiXCR and keeps one entry per CDR3 protein. The table has approximately 94,000 distinct CDR3 sequences, around 96% seen once. The sequenced material came from CD8+ T cells from PBMCs. These receptors were collected from a human donor with Susac syndrome. Each CDR3 is given with its conserved first and last residue. Each record gives: D gene, V gene, J gene, clone size, CDR3 protein, CDR3 DNA. The D gene is left open where the match is weak. Expanded clones get a size class; other rows say once, few or many, or leave the size out.

d_call: -
v_call: TRBV24-1
j_call: TRBJ2-3
clone_size: -
cdr3_aa: CATSAAGSTQYF
cdr3_nt: TGTGCCACCAGCGCGGCGGGTTCTACGCAGTATTTT

d_call: TRBD1
v_call: TRBV20-1
j_call: TRBJ2-3
clone_size: -
cdr3_aa: CSARDYRGSADTQYF
cdr3_nt: TGCAGTGCTAGAGATTACAGGGGCAGTGCAGATACGCAGTATTTT

d_call: TRBD2
v_call: TRBV10-3
j_call: TRBJ2-2
clone_size: -
cdr3_aa: CAISEPGLGGELFF
cdr3_nt: TGTGCCATCAGTGAGCCAGGACTAGGAGGGGAGCTGTTTTTT

d_call: -
v_call: TRBV18
j_call: TRBJ1-2
clone_size: -
cdr3_aa: CASSPTGQNYGYTF
cdr3_nt: TGTGCCAGCTCACCTACAGGGCAGAACTATGGCTACACCTTC

d_call: -
v_call: TRBV9
j_call: TRBJ1-2
clone_size: -
cdr3_aa: CASTPGGGTNYGYTF
cdr3_nt: TGTGCCAGCACCCCCGGTGGGGGAACTAACTATGGCTACACCTTC

d_call: TRBD2
v_call: TRBV7-8
j_call: TRBJ2-5
clone_size: -
cdr3_aa: CASSQSSGGVETQYF
cdr3_nt: TGTGCCAGCAGTCAATCTAGCGGGGGTGTAGAGACCCAGTACTTC

d_call: -
v_call: TRBV28
j_call: TRBJ2-5
clone_size: -
cdr3_aa: CAITGSSETQYF
cdr3_nt: TGTGCCATTACGGGATCCTCAGAGACCCAGTACTTC

d_call: TRBD1
v_call: TRBV29-1
j_call: TRBJ1-6
clone_size: -
cdr3_aa: CSVEDLWDSSSPLHF
cdr3_nt: TGCAGCGTTGAAGATTTGTGGGACAGCTCTTCACCCCTCCACTTT

d_call: TRBD1
v_call: TRBV27
j_call: TRBJ1-4
clone_size: -
cdr3_aa: CASSSTGGNEKLFF
cdr3_nt: TGTGCCAGCAGTAGTACAGGGGGAAATGAAAAACTGTTTTTT

d_call: TRBD2
v_call: TRBV7-9
j_call: TRBJ2-5
clone_size: -
cdr3_aa: CASSPPGLAGQETQYF
cdr3_nt: TGTGCCAGCAGCCCACCGGGACTAGCGGGTCAAGAGACCCAGTACTTC

d_call: TRBD2
v_call: TRBV5-1
j_call: TRBJ2-7
clone_size: -
cdr3_aa: CASSLDPRTSGSGEQYF
cdr3_nt: TGCGCCAGCAGCTTGGATCCCCGGACTAGCGGGAGTGGCGAGCAGTACTTC

d_call: TRBD2
v_call: TRBV28
j_call: TRBJ2-2
clone_size: -
cdr3_aa: CASSLSPGRADTGELFF
cdr3_nt: TGTGCCAGCAGTTTAAGTCCCGGGAGGGCGGACACCGGGGAGCTGTTTTTT

d_call: TRBD1
v_call: TRBV5-1
j_call: TRBJ2-5
clone_size: -
cdr3_aa: CASTRQGEMETQYF
cdr3_nt: TGCGCCAGCACCCGACAGGGGGAGATGGAGACCCAGTACTTC

d_call: TRBD1
v_call: TRBV15
j_call: TRBJ1-1
clone_size: -
cdr3_aa: CATSSSGTGNTEAFF
cdr3_nt: TGTGCCACCAGCAGCTCCGGGACAGGGAACACTGAAGCTTTCTTT

d_call: TRBD1
v_call: TRBV19
j_call: TRBJ1-2
clone_size: -
cdr3_aa: CASSPRTGGHDGYTF
cdr3_nt: TGTGCCAGTAGTCCCCGGACAGGGGGACATGATGGCTACACCTTC

d_call: -
v_call: TRBV12-3/TRBV12-4
j_call: TRBJ2-7
clone_size: -
cdr3_aa: CASSLSPGAYEQYF
cdr3_nt: TGTGCCAGCAGTTTAAGTCCAGGCGCCTACGAGCAGTACTTC

d_call: -
v_call: TRBV28
j_call: TRBJ2-3
clone_size: -
cdr3_aa: CASSSASGGKDTQYF
cdr3_nt: TGTGCCAGCAGTTCCGCCTCCGGGGGCAAAGATACGCAGTATTTT

d_call: TRBD1
v_call: TRBV29-1
j_call: TRBJ1-3
clone_size: -
cdr3_aa: CSPVPGQGVRSSGNTIYF
cdr3_nt: TGCAGCCCAGTCCCGGGACAGGGAGTACGGTCCTCTGGAAACACCATATATTTT

d_call: -
v_call: TRBV29-1
j_call: TRBJ1-2
clone_size: -
cdr3_aa: CSVEAVPYGYTF
cdr3_nt: TGCAGCGTTGAAGCCGTTCCCTATGGCTACACCTTC

d_call: -
v_call: TRBV29-1
j_call: TRBJ2-1
clone_size: -
cdr3_aa: CSTSVDEQFF
cdr3_nt: TGCAGCACCAGCGTCGATGAGCAGTTCTTC

d_call: -
v_call: TRBV5-1
j_call: TRBJ1-3
clone_size: -
cdr3_aa: CASSLQAGFFGNTIYF
cdr3_nt: TGCGCCAGCAGCTTGCAGGCGGGGTTTTTTGGAAACACCATATATTTT

d_call: TRBD2
v_call: TRBV20-1
j_call: TRBJ2-5
clone_size: -
cdr3_aa: CSARTPGLLAQYF
cdr3_nt: TGCAGTGCTAGAACCCCGGGACTATTGGCCCAGTACTTC

d_call: TRBD2
v_call: TRBV20-1
j_call: TRBJ2-7
clone_size: -
cdr3_aa: CSARDPPAGTYEQYF
cdr3_nt: TGCAGTGCTAGAGATCCCCCAGCGGGAACCTACGAGCAGTACTTC

d_call: TRBD1
v_call: TRBV15
j_call: TRBJ1-5
clone_size: -
cdr3_aa: CATSIDRGSNQPQHF
cdr3_nt: TGTGCCACCAGCATAGACAGGGGTAGCAATCAGCCCCAGCATTTT

d_call: -
v_call: TRBV20-1
j_call: TRBJ1-1
clone_size: -
cdr3_aa: CSVKGGQNTEAFF
cdr3_nt: TGCAGTGTCAAGGGAGGGCAGAACACTGAAGCTTTCTTT

d_call: -
v_call: TRBV29-1
j_call: TRBJ1-1
clone_size: -
cdr3_aa: CSVVSAGLKAFF
cdr3_nt: TGCAGCGTTGTTTCGGCAGGCCTAAAAGCTTTCTTT

d_call: TRBD1
v_call: TRBV6-2/TRBV6-3
j_call: TRBJ2-5
clone_size: -
cdr3_aa: CATSRDREVQETQYF
cdr3_nt: TGTGCCACCTCCCGGGACAGGGAAGTCCAAGAGACCCAGTACTTC

d_call: -
v_call: TRBV4-1
j_call: TRBJ2-2
clone_size: -
cdr3_aa: CASSQPRQENTGELFF
cdr3_nt: TGCGCCAGCAGCCAACCTAGACAGGAAAACACCGGGGAGCTGTTTTTT

d_call: TRBD2
v_call: TRBV7-2
j_call: TRBJ2-3
clone_size: once
cdr3_aa: CASSPSGMGTDTQYF
cdr3_nt: TGTGCCAGCAGCCCTAGCGGTATGGGCACAGATACGCAGTATTTT

d_call: TRBD2
v_call: TRBV18
j_call: TRBJ2-3
clone_size: -
cdr3_aa: CASSRASGRDTDTQYF
cdr3_nt: TGTGCCAGCTCGAGAGCTAGCGGGAGGGACACAGATACGCAGTATTTT

d_call: TRBD2
v_call: TRBV9
j_call: TRBJ2-1
clone_size: -
cdr3_aa: CASSVEPGGNEQFF
cdr3_nt: TGTGCCAGCAGCGTAGAGCCGGGGGGAAATGAGCAGTTCTTC

d_call: TRBD1
v_call: TRBV14
j_call: TRBJ1-4
clone_size: once
cdr3_aa: CASSQAGQGRNEKLFF
cdr3_nt: TGTGCCAGCAGCCAAGCTGGACAGGGCCGAAATGAAAAACTGTTTTTT

d_call: TRBD2
v_call: TRBV12-3/TRBV12-4
j_call: TRBJ2-3
clone_size: once
cdr3_aa: CASRPSLTSGRTQYF
cdr3_nt: TGTGCCAGCAGACCCTCTTTGACTAGCGGCCGGACGCAGTATTTT

d_call: -
v_call: TRBV20-1
j_call: TRBJ1-2
clone_size: -
cdr3_aa: CSASPGDYGYTF
cdr3_nt: TGCAGTGCTAGCCCTGGGGACTATGGCTACACCTTC

d_call: -
v_call: TRBV6-4
j_call: TRBJ1-6
clone_size: once
cdr3_aa: CASSDSTGSSPLHF
cdr3_nt: TGTGCCAGCAGTGACTCGACGGGAAGCTCACCCCTCCACTTT

d_call: TRBD1
v_call: TRBV6-5
j_call: TRBJ1-2
clone_size: few
cdr3_aa: CASRVGQGVYGYTF
cdr3_nt: TGTGCCAGCAGGGTAGGACAGGGGGTGTATGGCTACACCTTC

d_call: -
v_call: TRBV18
j_call: TRBJ1-1
clone_size: -
cdr3_aa: CASSPRVNTEAFF
cdr3_nt: TGTGCCAGCTCCCCCAGGGTAAACACTGAAGCTTTCTTT

d_call: -
v_call: TRBV11-2
j_call: TRBJ1-1
clone_size: -
cdr3_aa: CASSLRDTEAFF
cdr3_nt: TGTGCCAGCAGCTTACGGGACACTGAAGCTTTCTTT